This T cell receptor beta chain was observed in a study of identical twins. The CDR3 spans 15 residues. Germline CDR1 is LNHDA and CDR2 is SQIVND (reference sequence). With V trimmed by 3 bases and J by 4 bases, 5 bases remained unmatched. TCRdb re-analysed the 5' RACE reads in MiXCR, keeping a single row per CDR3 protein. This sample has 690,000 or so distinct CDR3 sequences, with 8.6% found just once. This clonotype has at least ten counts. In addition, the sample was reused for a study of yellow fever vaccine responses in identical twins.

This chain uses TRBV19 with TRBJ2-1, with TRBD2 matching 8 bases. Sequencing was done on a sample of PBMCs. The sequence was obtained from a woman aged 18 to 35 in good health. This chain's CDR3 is CASSIAGGPYNEQFF. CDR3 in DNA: TGTGCCAGTAGTATTGCGGGGGGTCCTTACAATGAGCAGTTCTTC.